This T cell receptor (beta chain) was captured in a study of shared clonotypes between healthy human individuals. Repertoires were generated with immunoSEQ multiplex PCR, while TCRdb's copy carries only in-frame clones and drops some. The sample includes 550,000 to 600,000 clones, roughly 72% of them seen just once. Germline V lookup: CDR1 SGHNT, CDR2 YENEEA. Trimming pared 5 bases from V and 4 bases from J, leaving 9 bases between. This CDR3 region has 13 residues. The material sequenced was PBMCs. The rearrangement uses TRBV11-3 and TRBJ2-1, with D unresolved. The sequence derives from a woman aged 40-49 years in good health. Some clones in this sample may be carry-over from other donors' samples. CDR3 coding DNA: TGTGCCAGCAGCCCAGGACCTTACAATGAGCAGTTCTTC. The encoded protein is CASSPGPYNEQFF.